This T cell receptor (beta chain) stems from a study of T cells and copy number aberrations in small-cell lung cancer. Study-level findings and limits: Adjacent lung showed higher T-cell richness and clonality than tumors; density difference nonsignificant. Sequencing artifacts are a known risk, since all specimens were formalin-fixed paraffin-embedded.

There are 15 residues in the CDR3. Looked up from germline, CDR1 is MDHEN and CDR2 is SYDVKM. The ends lost 6 bases at V and 7 bases at J; junction bases unmatched: 7. The data were produced by immunoSEQ multiplex PCR, yet TCRdb's version contains in-frame clones alone and is incomplete. The table has under 7,000 clones, approximately 76% seen once. Limited-stage small-cell lung cancer patients underwent surgery between the late 2000s and the early 2020s. In its sample, this clone was seen a few times. What it recognizes is unknown. What was sequenced was tumor tissue. This clonotype originated in a man aged 45-65 years with small cell lung cancer. This chain links TRBV28 with TRBJ2-1, with TRBD2 identical over 12 bases. The chain's CDR3 is CASSSTLAGGNEQFF. Here the CDR3 DNA reads TGTGCCAGCAGCTCGACCCTAGCGGGAGGGAATGAGCAGTTCTTC.